A single sample is the source of the 26 T cell receptor beta chains below, sequenced in a study of blood T cell repertoires in COVID-19. TCRdb's copy holds only in-frame clones and misses some; the assay was immunoSEQ multiplex PCR. The data show roughly 250,000 clones, around 85% seen once. Sequenced material: PBMCs or T cells enriched from blood (not recorded which). These receptors were collected from a woman aged 40 to 50 with acute COVID-19.

The chain couples TRBV5-1 to TRBJ2-2; 7 positions match TRBD2. Germline CDR1 is SGHRS and CDR2 is YFSETQ. V dropped 6 bases and J dropped 3; count of bases not matched to a gene: 5. This CDR3 has 14 amino acids. The DNA of the CDR3 is TGCGCCAGCATGCCTAGCGGATACACCGGGGAGCTGTTTTTT. Its translation: CASMPSGYTGELFF.

The chain is built from TRBV2 and TRBJ1-4, with 7 nucleotides matching TRBD1. The germline V gene encodes CDR1 SNHLY and CDR2 FYNNEI. J was trimmed by 0 bases and V by 6 bases; bases with no gene match: 4. CDR3 size: 15 residues. In DNA form, the CDR3 reads TGTGCCAGCAGGGGACAGCCAGCAACTAATGAAAAACTGTTTTTT. This gives the protein CASRGQPATNEKLFF. Variable domain in full (rest from reference TRBV2 and TRBJ1-4): EPEVTQTPSHQVTQMGQEVILRCVPISNHLYFYWYRQILGQKVEFLVSFYNNEISEKSEIFDDQFSVERPDGSNFTLKIRSTKLEDSAMYFCASRGQPATNEKLFFGSGTQLSVL.

V is TRBV5-1 and J is TRBJ2-4; TRBD2 matches 7 bases. J gave up 16 bases and V 0 bases, and 7 bases lay outside the gene matches. The CDR3 runs 12 residues. Germline loops: CDR1 SGHRS, CDR2 YFSETQ. As DNA, the CDR3 is TGCGCCAGCAGCTTGGGCGGCGGGAGTCTTTACTTC. As protein: CASSLGGGSLYF.

J is TRBJ2-3 and V is TRBV5-1; D is undetermined. Trimming stripped 0 bases from V and 6 bases from J, with 5 bases between. The V gene's germline CDR1 is SGHRS and CDR2 YFSETQ. The CDR3 extends over 12 amino acids. CDR3 amino acids: CASSLGSDTQYF. The CDR3 DNA follows: TGCGCCAGCAGCTTGGGTTCGGATACGCAGTATTTT.

The chain has TRBV5-1 and TRBJ2-5, with D possibly matching TRBD2 (6 bases). The germline V gene has CDR1 SGHRS and CDR2 YFSETQ. V dropped 0 bases and J dropped 5 bases, with 14 bases sitting between them. This CDR3 region has 15 residues. The CDR3 DNA is TGCGCCAGCAGCTTGGATGGCAGGGAGGTGGAGACCCAGTACTTC. Amino acids: CASSLDGREVETQYF.

This clone was observed many times. This rearrangement joins TRBV19 to TRBJ1-1; D gene ambiguous. CDR1 and CDR2 (germline): LNHDA, SQIVND (reference sequence). The CDR3 runs 15 residues. Trimming shortened V by 3 bases and J by 3 bases, and 14 bases separated the two germline ends. Here the CDR3 DNA reads TGTGCCAGTAGTATCGGAAGCCTGAGGGACACTGAAGCTTTCTTT. Its protein product is CASSIGSLRDTEAFF.

This chain links TRBV19 with TRBJ1-1, with D possibly matching TRBD1 (6 bases). Trimming removed 5 bases at V and 9 bases at J, with 19 bases between. Germline V lookup: CDR1 LNHDA, CDR2 SQIVND (reference sequence). This CDR3 has 14 amino acids. CDR3 sequence: CASSPPEDSNKAFF. The CDR3 DNA reads TGTGCCAGTAGTCCACCCGAGGACAGCAACAAAGCTTTCTTT.

The rearrangement joins TRBV12-5 to TRBJ2-5; D gene uncertain. Germline CDR1 and CDR2: LGHNT and FRNRAP. This CDR3 is 13 amino acids long. V was trimmed by 7 bases and J by 1 base, leaving 10 bases between them. The chain's CDR3 is CASAQDVQETQYF. In nucleotides, the CDR3 is TGTGCTAGTGCCCAGGATGTCCAAGAGACCCAGTACTTC.

This clone was counted a single time. The chain couples TRBV2 to TRBJ1-6; D gene ambiguous. The CDR3 has 16 residues. Trimming pared 4 bases from V and 0 bases from J, leaving 10 bases between. Germline-derived CDR1 and CDR2 are SNHLY and FYNNEI. The CDR3 spells CASSALRSSYNSPLHF. The DNA for the CDR3 is TGTGCCAGCAGTGCCTTGAGGAGCTCCTATAATTCACCCCTCCACTTT.

V is TRBV5-1 and J is TRBJ1-2, with unresolved D. The CDR3 length is 14 residues. The V end was cut by 0 bases, the J end by 4 bases, with 10 bases between. Germline lookup yields CDR1 SGHRS and CDR2 YFSETQ. The CDR3 coding sequence is TGCGCCAGCAGCTTGGATCCGGGTGGCTATGGCTACACCTTC. This encodes CASSLDPGGYGYTF.

The count of this clone is one. This chain joins TRBV5-6 and TRBJ1-6; 8 bases align to TRBD1. The CDR3 totals 16 residues. V trimming: 2 bases; J trimming: 1 base; junction bases outside the gene matches: 2. CDR1 and CDR2 from the germline V gene are SGHDT and YYEEEE. The DNA of the CDR3 is TGTGCCAGCAGCTTTACAGGGGGGTCCTATAATTCACCCCTCCACTTT. This translates into CASSFTGGSYNSPLHF.

With regard to this clone: At the DNA level, this CDR3 is encoded by other sequences in the same sample as well. The J gene is TRBJ2-1, the V gene TRBV5-1; D call uncertain. The CDR3 spans 13 residues. The V gene lost 0 bases and the J gene lost 7 bases, with 8 bases spanning the gap. The germline gives CDR1 SGHRS, CDR2 YFSETQ. The CDR3 sequence: CASSLERANEQFF. For the CDR3, the DNA is TGCGCCAGCAGCTTGGAGCGAGCAAATGAGCAGTTCTTC.

The chain employs TRBV14 and TRBJ1-1, with D possibly TRBD1 on 5 matching bases. CDR3 size: 13 residues. CDR1 is SGHDN and CDR2 is FVKESK in the germline V gene. Trimming pared 4 bases from V and 4 bases from J, leaving 10 bases between. CDR3 protein: CASSPMGGTEAFF. The CDR3 DNA follows: TGTGCCAGCAGCCCCATGGGGGGCACTGAAGCTTTCTTT.

Worth noting for this clone: Other nucleotide sequences from this sample produce the same CDR3. The rearrangement joins TRBV9 to TRBJ1-3; D is unresolved. The ends were cut back, 4 bases at V and 1 base at J, with 9 bases in the middle. The CDR3 has 14 residues. From germline, CDR1 is SGDLS and CDR2 YYNGEE. The CDR3 coding sequence is TGTGCCAGCAGCCAGACTGGGTCTGGAAACACCATATATTTT. It yields the protein CASSQTGSGNTIYF.

The chain uses TRBV5-6 and TRBJ2-1, with 9 bases matching TRBD2. The germline V gene encodes CDR1 SGHDT and CDR2 YYEEEE. This CDR3 spans 16 amino acids. After removal of 1 base from V and 4 bases from J, the junction contained 6 bases not matched to a gene. This chain's CDR3 is CASSLKISGGYNEQFF. Here the CDR3 DNA reads TGTGCCAGCAGCTTGAAGATAAGCGGGGGGTACAATGAGCAGTTCTTC. Full variable domain (missing parts from reference TRBV5-6 and TRBJ2-1): DAGVTQSPTHLIKTRGQQVTLRCSPKSGHDTVSWYQQALGQGPQFIFQYYEEEERQRGNFPDRFSGHQFPNYSSELNVNALLLGDSALYLCASSLKISGGYNEQFFGPGTRLTVL.

The chain has TRBV7-2 and TRBJ2-3; D unresolved. CDR1 and CDR2 from the germline V gene are SGHTA and FQGNSA. The CDR3 totals 14 residues. The V and J ends lost 1 base and 3 bases respectively, with 8 bases between them. The CDR3 DNA sequence: TGTGCCAGCAGCTTAGGGCAAAGTACAGATACGCAGTATTTT. Its protein product is CASSLGQSTDTQYF.

The chain joins TRBV2 to TRBJ2-1; maybe TRBD1 (6 bases). Germline values: CDR1 SNHLY, CDR2 FYNNEI. The V end lost 7 bases, the J end lost 4 bases, and 20 bases lay between the germline ends. This CDR3 contains 16 residues. Here the CDR3 reads CASTQGLGTRYNEQFF. CDR3 bases: TGTGCCAGCACCCAAGGTCTAGGGACAAGATACAATGAGCAGTTCTTC.

CDR3 sequence: CASSLRVLRGDTGELFF. In DNA form, the CDR3 reads TGTGCCAGTAGTCTCCGGGTCCTACGCGGCGACACCGGGGAGCTGTTTTTT. The chain recombines TRBV19 with TRBJ2-2; no clear D gene. Germline V CDR1 and CDR2: LNHDA, SQIVND (reference sequence). CDR3 length: 17 residues. Deletions cut 5 bases from V and 3 bases from J, with 19 bases between. Variable domain in full (rest from reference TRBV19 and TRBJ2-2): DGGITQSPKYLFRKEGQNVTLSCEQNLNHDAMYWYRQDPGQGLRLIYYSQIVNDFQKGDIAEGYSVSREKKESFPLTVTSAQKNPTAFYLCASSLRVLRGDTGELFFGEGSRLTVL.

This chain joins TRBV5-4 and TRBJ1-1; D not resolved. In germline, CDR1 is SGHNT, CDR2 YYREEE (reference sequence). There are 13 residues in the CDR3. Trimming left V 1 base short and J 2 bases short, with 6 bases between. CDR3 protein: CASSLRPNTEAFF. As DNA, the CDR3 is TGTGCCAGCAGCTTGCGTCCTAACACTGAAGCTTTCTTT.

The chain recombines TRBV6-5 with TRBJ1-1; possibly TRBD1 for D (5 bases). There are 14 residues in the CDR3. Trimming cost V 8 bases and J 1 base, with 14 bases left between them. Germline CDR1 reads MNHEY; CDR2 reads SVGAGI. This CDR3 reads CASRLLGENTEAFF. The CDR3 DNA follows: TGTGCCAGCCGACTTCTAGGGGAGAACACTGAAGCTTTCTTT.

This clone was detected a few times. The gene calls are TRBV5-4 and TRBJ2-7; D unresolved. The CDR3 contains 16 residues. V gave up 0 bases and J gave up 0 bases, with 13 bases separating them. Germline lookup yields CDR1 SGHNT and CDR2 YYREEE (reference sequence). CDR3 region: CASSLGAMRDSYEQYF. The CDR3 DNA follows: TGTGCCAGCAGCTTGGGGGCCATGAGAGACTCCTACGAGCAGTACTTC.

The rearrangement uses TRBV19 and TRBJ2-5; 8 bases match TRBD2. Germline-derived CDR1 and CDR2 are LNHDA and SQIVND (reference sequence). This CDR3 spans 13 amino acids. V lost 3 bases to trimming and J lost 4 bases; unmatched junction nucleotides: 1. CDR3 loop: CASSIGTRETQYF. In DNA, the CDR3 is TGTGCCAGTAGTATTGGGACTAGAGAGACCCAGTACTTC.

V is TRBV24-1 and J is TRBJ2-2; 14 bases line up with TRBD2. After removal of 6 bases from V and 1 base from J, the junction contained 3 bases not matched to a gene. The V gene's germline CDR1 is KGHDR and CDR2 SFDVKD. CDR3 size: 17 residues. CDR3 loop: CATSLGLAGGNTGELFF. CDR3 sequence (DNA): TGTGCCACCAGTCTCGGACTAGCGGGGGGGAACACCGGGGAGCTGTTTTTT.

The chain carries TRBV3-1 (or the pseudogene TRBV3-2) and TRBJ2-3; tentative D call: TRBD2 (5 bases). From germline, CDR1 is LGHDT and CDR2 YNNKEL (reference sequence). V gave up 5 bases and J gave up 3 bases, with 12 bases separating them. This CDR3 comprises 14 residues. The CDR3 DNA is TGTGCCAGCAGCATTTTAGCGAATACAGATACGCAGTATTTT. Translating it yields CASSILANTDTQYF.

V usage is TRBV10-3 and J usage is TRBJ2-1; 11 nucleotides align to TRBD2. The CDR3 sequence is 15 residues long. Trimming removed 6 bases from V and 4 bases from J; junction bases left unmatched: 5. Germline V gene lookup returns CDR1 ENHRY and CDR2 SYGVKD. The CDR3 sequence is CAISAGTSGYNEQFF. The CDR3 DNA reads as TGTGCCATCAGCGCCGGGACTAGCGGATACAATGAGCAGTTCTTC.

The chain is built from TRBV15 and TRBJ2-1; TRBD1 matches at 8 bases. Per the germline V gene, CDR1 is LNHNV and CDR2 is YYDKDF (reference sequence). The CDR3 spans 15 residues. Trimming at V came to 3 bases and at J to 8 bases, leaving 9 bases not matched to a gene. CDR3 in DNA: TGTGCCACCAGCAGTGGACAGGGTATCAGACATGAGCAGTTCTTC. Its protein product is CATSSGQGIRHEQFF. The full variable domain, its missing parts supplied by reference TRBV15 and TRBJ2-1, is DAMVIQNPRYQVTQFGKPVTLSCSQTLNHNVMYWYQQKSSQAPKLLFHYYDKDFNNEADTPDNFQSRRPNTSFCFLDIRSPGLGDTAMYLCATSSGQGIRHEQFFGPGTRLTVL.